Here is one T cell receptor (beta chain) with its context. The antigen is not known. The data were obtained in a study of blood T cells in healthy people across ages. General study findings and limits: There was a strong correlation between TCR beta diversity and naive T cell percentage. Lack of knowledge of donor CMV status possibly confounded expanded clonotype changes.

The V end lost 2 bases, the J end lost 0 bases, and 12 bases lay between the germline ends. CDR1 MDHEN and CDR2 SYDVKM come from the germline V gene. This CDR3 is 16 amino acids long. Primers used in a second PCR of about 6 to 12 cycles were a sample-barcoded 5' primer and a J-beta primer mix. Using its own MiXCR run on the 5' RACE reads, TCRdb lists one record per CDR3 protein. The profile covers over 1.5 million distinct CDR3 sequences, with around half appearing a single time and roughly 2% taken by the ten largest. The sequence was obtained from a woman aged 40 to 50 in good health. Sample: blood. The chain is built from TRBV28 and TRBJ2-3; tentatively, D is TRBD1 (5 bases). CDR3 sequence (DNA): TGTGCCAGCAGTTTAGCCGACAGTTCTAGCACAGATACGCAGTATTTT. Translation gives CASSLADSSSTDTQYF.